The present T cell receptor (beta chain) was sequenced within a study of cytomegalovirus exposure and HLA in healthy donors. V shed 5 bases, J shed 5 bases, and the junction held 7 bases outside the gene matches. This CDR3 region has 14 residues. CDR1 MNHEY and CDR2 SMNVEV come from the germline V gene (reference sequence). The PCR ran on 60 Vbeta and 13 Jbeta primers. Method: immunoSEQ multiplex PCR; TCRdb's copy keeps in-frame clones and lacks some. The top ten clones hold around 1.8% of a sample with around 220,000 clones, over 60% of them seen once. These donors, healthy bone marrow donors, were studied. Broader study findings: Overall, around 160 TCR beta chains were annotated as cytomegalovirus-associated. Donor immune exposure was known only as CMV serostatus.

With respect to this clone: The antigen remains unidentified.

This chain links TRBV27 with TRBJ2-5; TRBD1 matches 8 bases. This TCR was sampled from a man between 18 and 29 years old in good health and CMV-seronegative. Sequencing was done on a sample of PBMCs. The CDR3, as DNA: TGTGCCAGCAGTCCCCGGACAGGGAGGGAGACCCAGTACTTC. It translates to CASSPRTGRETQYF.